This record looks at one T cell receptor (beta chain) sequence and its context. A much larger clone differs from this one at a single base, so this may be a read error. The method was immunoSEQ multiplex PCR; TCRdb's version includes in-frame clones alone and lacks a portion of them. The sample consists of 950,000 to 1,100,000 clones, around 82% of them appearing once. This sample stems from a study of shared clonotypes between healthy human individuals. CDR1 GTSNPN and CDR2 SVGIG come from the germline V gene (reference sequence). The CDR3 totals 13 residues. This TCR derives from a young man in good health. Some clones in this sample may be carry-over from other donors' samples. V is TRBV30 and J is TRBJ1-6; a possible D gene is TRBD1 (5 bases). Input material: memory CD4+ T cells from PBMCs. Subset meaning: CD45RA-negative fraction. The CDR3 DNA is TGTGCCTGGACGGGACGGCGCAATTCACTCCTCCACTTT. This sequence encodes CAWTGRRNSLLHF.